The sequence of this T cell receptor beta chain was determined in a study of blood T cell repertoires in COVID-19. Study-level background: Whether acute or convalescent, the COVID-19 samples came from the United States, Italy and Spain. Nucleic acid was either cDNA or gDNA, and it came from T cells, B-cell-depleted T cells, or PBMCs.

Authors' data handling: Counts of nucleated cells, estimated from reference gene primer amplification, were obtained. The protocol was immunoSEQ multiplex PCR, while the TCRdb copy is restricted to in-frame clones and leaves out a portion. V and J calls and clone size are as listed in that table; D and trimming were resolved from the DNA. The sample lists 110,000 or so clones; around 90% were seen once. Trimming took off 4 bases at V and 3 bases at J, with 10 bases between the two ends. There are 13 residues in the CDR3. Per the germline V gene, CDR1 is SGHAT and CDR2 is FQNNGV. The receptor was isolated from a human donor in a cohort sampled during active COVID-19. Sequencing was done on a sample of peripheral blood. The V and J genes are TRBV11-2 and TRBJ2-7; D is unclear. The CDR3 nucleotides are TGTGCCAGCAGCTCCCCCCACATCTACGAGCAGTACTTC. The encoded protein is CASSSPHIYEQYF.